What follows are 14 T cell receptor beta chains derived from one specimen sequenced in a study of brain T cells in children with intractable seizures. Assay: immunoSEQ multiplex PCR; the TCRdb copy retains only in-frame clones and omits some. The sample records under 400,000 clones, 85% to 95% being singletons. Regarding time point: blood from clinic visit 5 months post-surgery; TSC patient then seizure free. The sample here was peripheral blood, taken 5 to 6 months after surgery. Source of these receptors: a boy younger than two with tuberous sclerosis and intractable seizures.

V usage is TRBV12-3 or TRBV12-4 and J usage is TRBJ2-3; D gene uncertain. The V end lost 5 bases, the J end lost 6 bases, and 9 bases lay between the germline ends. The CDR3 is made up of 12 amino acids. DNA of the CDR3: TGTGCCAGCAGTCTAAGTAGGGATACGCAGTATTTT. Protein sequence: CASSLSRDTQYF.

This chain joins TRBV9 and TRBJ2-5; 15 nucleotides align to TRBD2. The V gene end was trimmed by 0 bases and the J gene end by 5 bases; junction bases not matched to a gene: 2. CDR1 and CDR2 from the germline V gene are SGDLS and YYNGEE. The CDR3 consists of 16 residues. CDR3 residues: CASSVAGTSGGETQYF. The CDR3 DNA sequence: TGTGCCAGCAGCGTAGCCGGGACTAGCGGGGGGGAGACCCAGTACTTC.

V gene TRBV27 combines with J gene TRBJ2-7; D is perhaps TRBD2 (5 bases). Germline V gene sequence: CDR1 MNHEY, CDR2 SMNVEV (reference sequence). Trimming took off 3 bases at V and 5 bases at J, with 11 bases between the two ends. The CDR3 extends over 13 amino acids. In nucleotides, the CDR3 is TGTGCCAGCAGTTTGATCCCCGGGGACGAGCAGTACTTC. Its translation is CASSLIPGDEQYF.

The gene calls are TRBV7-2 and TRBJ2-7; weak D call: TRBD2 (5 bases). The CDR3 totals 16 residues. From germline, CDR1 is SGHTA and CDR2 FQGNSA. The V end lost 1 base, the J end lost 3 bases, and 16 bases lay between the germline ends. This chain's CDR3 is CASSLVGFWRLYEQYF. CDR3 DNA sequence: TGTGCCAGCAGCTTAGTCGGGTTCTGGAGGCTCTACGAGCAGTACTTC.

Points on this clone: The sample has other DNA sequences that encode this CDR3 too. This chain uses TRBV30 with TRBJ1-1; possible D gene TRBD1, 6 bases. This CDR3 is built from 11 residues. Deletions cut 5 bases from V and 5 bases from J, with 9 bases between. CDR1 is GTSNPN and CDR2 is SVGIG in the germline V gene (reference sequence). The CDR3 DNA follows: TGTGCCTGGGGAGGGGGAACTGAAGCTTTCTTT. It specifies CAWGGGTEAFF.

The CDR3: CASSPNRQVRGSPLHF. The CDR3 region has the DNA TGTGCCAGCAGCCCTAATCGGCAGGTCCGAGGATCACCCCTCCACTTT. V is TRBV5-6 and J is TRBJ1-6, with D unresolved. V dropped 4 bases and J dropped 10 bases, with 21 bases sitting between them. The germline gives CDR1 SGHDT, CDR2 YYEEEE. This CDR3 is 16 amino acids long.

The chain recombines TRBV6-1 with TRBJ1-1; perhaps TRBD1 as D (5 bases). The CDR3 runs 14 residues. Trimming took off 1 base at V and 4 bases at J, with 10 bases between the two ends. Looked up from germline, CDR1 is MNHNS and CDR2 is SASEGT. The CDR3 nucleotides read TGTGCCAGCAGTGAAGATTCGAGGGGCACTGAAGCTTTCTTT. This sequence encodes CASSEDSRGTEAFF.

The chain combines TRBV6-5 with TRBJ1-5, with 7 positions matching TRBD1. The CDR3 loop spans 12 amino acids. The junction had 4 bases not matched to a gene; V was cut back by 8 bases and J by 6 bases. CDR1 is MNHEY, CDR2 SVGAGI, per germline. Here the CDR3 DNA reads TGTGCCAGCGTCGCAGGGGGTCAGCCCCAGCATTTT. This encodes CASVAGGQPQHF.

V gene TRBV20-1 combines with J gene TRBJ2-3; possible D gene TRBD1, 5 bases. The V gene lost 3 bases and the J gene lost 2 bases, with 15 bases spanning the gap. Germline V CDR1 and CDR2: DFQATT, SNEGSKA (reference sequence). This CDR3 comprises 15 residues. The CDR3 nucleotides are TGCAGTGCTAGTAGAGTGAAGACAGACACAGATACGCAGTATTTT. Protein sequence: CSASRVKTDTDTQYF.

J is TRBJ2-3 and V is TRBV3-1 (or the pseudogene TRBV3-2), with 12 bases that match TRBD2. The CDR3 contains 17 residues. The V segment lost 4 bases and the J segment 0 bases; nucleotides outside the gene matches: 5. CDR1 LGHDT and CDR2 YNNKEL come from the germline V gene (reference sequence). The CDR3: CASSPLAGGRSTDTQYF. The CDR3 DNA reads TGTGCCAGCAGCCCTCTAGCGGGGGGGCGGAGCACAGATACGCAGTATTTT.

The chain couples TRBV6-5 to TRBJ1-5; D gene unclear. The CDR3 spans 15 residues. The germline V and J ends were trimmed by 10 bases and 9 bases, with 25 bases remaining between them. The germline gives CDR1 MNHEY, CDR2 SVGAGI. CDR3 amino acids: CATWREQAMESPQHF. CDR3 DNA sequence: TGTGCCACCTGGAGGGAGCAGGCGATGGAATCGCCCCAGCATTTT.

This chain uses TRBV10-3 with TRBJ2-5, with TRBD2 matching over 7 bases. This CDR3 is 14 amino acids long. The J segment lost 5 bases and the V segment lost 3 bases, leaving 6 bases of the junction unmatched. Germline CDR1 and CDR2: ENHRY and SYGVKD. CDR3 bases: TGTGCCATCAGTGATGGGACTAACTCCGAGACCCAGTACTTC. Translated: CAISDGTNSETQYF.

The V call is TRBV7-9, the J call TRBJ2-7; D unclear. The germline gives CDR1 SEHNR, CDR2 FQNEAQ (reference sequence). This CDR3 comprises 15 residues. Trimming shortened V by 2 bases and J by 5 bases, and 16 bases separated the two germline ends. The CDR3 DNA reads TGTGCCAGCAGCTTACTCCTGTGGGTTGGGAACGAGCAGTACTTC. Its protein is CASSLLLWVGNEQYF.

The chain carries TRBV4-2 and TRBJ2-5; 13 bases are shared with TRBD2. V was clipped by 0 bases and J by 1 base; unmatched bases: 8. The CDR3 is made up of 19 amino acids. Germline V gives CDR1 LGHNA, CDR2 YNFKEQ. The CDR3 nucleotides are TGTGCCAGCAGCCAAGACAGGACTAGCGGGAGAAGAGGCCAAGAGACCCAGTACTTC. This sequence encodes CASSQDRTSGRRGQETQYF.